The clone carrying this T cell receptor beta chain has at least ten counts. Its specificity is unknown. This entry belongs to a study of blood T cells in healthy people across ages. General study findings and limits: Relative to aged donors, long-lived donors carried more naive CD4+ cells and displayed higher diversity. With naive T cell percentage, TCR beta diversity showed a strong correlation.

Alongside a J-beta primer mix, a sample-barcoded 5' primer served in a second PCR lasting roughly 7 to 11 cycles. Each CDR3 protein is one row after TCRdb ran MiXCR on the 5' RACE reads. This table has over 1,200,000 distinct CDR3 sequences, around 59% appearing once. The CDR3 covers 15 residues. V gave up 5 bases and J gave up 0 bases, with 8 bases separating them. Researchers collected 9 to 10 milliliters of peripheral blood from every single donor. This clonotype originated in a young man in good health. V usage is TRBV12-3 or TRBV12-4 and J usage is TRBJ2-6, with unresolved D. Sequences were obtained from blood. The CDR3 sequence: CASSISRSGANVLTF. DNA of the CDR3: TGTGCCAGCAGTATCAGCCGCTCTGGGGCCAACGTCCTGACTTTC.